This T cell receptor (beta chain) was observed in a study of blood T cell repertoires in COVID-19 (TCRdb year 2020). For the study in its entirety: Samples from collaborators originated in the United States, Italy and Spain and spanned both the acute and convalescent phases of COVID-19. Where HLA class I and class II types were available, the types were taken from metadata supplied by the sample provider, not from assay-based typing. The repertoires were made available in a free public database intended to serve as a resource for research on the immune response to SARS-CoV-2. The dataset comprised deeply sampled blood TCRbeta repertoires from subjects exposed to, actively infected with, or recovered from COVID-19. The sample metadata nearly always contained a de-identified subject ID, COVID-19 status, age in years and sex. The material from the prospective study consisted of cDNA or gDNA derived from T cells, B-cell-depleted T cells, or PBMCs. Samples came from the ongoing ImmuneRACE study (first 160 participants) plus 1,254 subjects from 6 global collaborators. Here is what the overall study found, with its caveats: The quantity of clinical and demographic metadata differed by source and by participant and was supplied without curation.

Whole blood was collected in K2EDTA tubes by collaborating institutions according to the institutions' own protocols. For TCRbeta analysis, collaborators shipped samples as frozen whole blood, isolated PBMCs, or DNA extracted from either of those sample types. The CDR3 spans 16 residues, from the cysteine through the phenylalanine. Only the CDR3 region is kept as DNA, spanning 48 bases read in frame from base 1. Sequences KGHSH (CDR1) and LQKENI (CDR2) are obtained from the germline V gene. The trim is 3 bases for V and 7 bases for J, with a gap of 19 bases between the germline ends. The immunoSEQ Assay, a bias-controlled multiplex PCR, was used to amplify TCRbeta CDR3 regions from genomic DNA. In the source study's methods: The number of nucleated cells in each sample was estimated from the amplification of reference gene primers within the assay. Sequence reads were collapsed and filtered to measure the absolute abundance of every unique TCRbeta CDR3 rearrangement. For each sample, productive Simpson clonality was calculated as the square root of Simpson's diversity index across productive rearrangements. TCRdb provides this immuneACCESS table in a form limited to in-frame rearrangements. Some clones are lacking; in checked studies, under half of them reflect an unresolved V gene, and why the rest are absent is not known. That table is the source of V, J and clone size, and D and trimming were worked out from the DNA. This sample is represented by 210,000 or so clones; roughly 80% of them were singletons. The top ten hold about 10% of the sample.

Of note for this clone: Its recognized antigen is unknown. No quality values exist for individual bases; no much larger clone is one base distant.

The source of this sequence is a woman of 80 years or more with acute or convalescent COVID-19. The rearranged segments are TRBV18 and TRBJ1-5; no D gene call is confident. The specimen sequenced was peripheral blood. The CDR3: CASSPSQPGGEQPQHF. The nucleotide sequence is given as TGTGCCAGCTCACCCTCTCAACCAGGAGGAGAACAGCCCCAGCATTTT. Full variable domain (CDR3 extended with the reference TRBV18 and TRBJ1-5 proteins): NAGVMQNPRHLVRRRGQEARLRCSPMKGHSHVYWYRQLPEEGLKFMVYLQKENIIDESGMPKERFSAEFPKEGPSILRIQQVVRGDSAAYFCASSPSQPGGEQPQHFGDGTRLSIL.